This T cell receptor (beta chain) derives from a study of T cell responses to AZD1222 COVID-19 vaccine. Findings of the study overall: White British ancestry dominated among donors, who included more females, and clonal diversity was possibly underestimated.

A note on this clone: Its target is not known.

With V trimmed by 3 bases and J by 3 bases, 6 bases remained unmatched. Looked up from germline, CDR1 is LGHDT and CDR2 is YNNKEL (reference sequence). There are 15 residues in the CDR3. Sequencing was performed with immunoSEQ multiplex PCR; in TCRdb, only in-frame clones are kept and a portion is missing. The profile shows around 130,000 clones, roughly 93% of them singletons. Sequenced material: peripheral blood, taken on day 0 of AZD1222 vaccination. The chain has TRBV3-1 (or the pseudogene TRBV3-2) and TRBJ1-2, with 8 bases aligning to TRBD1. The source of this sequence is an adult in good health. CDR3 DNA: TGTGCCAGCAGCCAGTGGGACAGGTCCGACTATGGCTACACCTTC. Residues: CASSQWDRSDYGYTF.